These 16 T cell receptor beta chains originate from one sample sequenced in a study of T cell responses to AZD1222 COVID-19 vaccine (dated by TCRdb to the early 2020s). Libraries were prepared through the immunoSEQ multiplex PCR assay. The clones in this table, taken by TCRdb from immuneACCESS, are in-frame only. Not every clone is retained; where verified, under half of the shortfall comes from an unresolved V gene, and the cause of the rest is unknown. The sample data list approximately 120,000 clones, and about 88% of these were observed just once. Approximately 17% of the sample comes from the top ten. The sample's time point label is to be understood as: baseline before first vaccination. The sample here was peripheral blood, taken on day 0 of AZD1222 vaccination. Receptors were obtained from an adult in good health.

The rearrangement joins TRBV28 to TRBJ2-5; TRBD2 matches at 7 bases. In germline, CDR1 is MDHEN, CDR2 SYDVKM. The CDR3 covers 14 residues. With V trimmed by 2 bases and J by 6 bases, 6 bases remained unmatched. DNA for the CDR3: TGTGCCAGCAGTTTACCGAGGGGAGGGAAGACCCAGTACTTC. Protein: CASSLPRGGKTQYF.

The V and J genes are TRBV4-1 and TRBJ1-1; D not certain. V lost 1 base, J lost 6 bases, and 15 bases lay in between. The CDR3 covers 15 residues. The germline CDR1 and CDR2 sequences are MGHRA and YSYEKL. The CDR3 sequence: CASSQALILNAEAFF. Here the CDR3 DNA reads TGCGCCAGCAGCCAAGCGTTAATCCTTAACGCTGAAGCTTTCTTT.

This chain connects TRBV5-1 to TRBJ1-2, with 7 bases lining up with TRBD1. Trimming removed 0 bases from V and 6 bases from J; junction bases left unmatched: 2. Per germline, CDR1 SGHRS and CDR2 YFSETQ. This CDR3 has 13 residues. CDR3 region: CASSLEGADGYTF. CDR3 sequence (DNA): TGCGCCAGCAGCTTGGAGGGGGCGGATGGCTACACCTTC.

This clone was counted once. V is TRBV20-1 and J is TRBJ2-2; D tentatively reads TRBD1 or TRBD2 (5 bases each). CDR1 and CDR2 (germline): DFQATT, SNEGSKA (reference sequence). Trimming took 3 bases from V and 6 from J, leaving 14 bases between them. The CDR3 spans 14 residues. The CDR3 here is CSASSLAGPGELFF. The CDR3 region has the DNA TGCAGTGCTAGTTCCCTAGCAGGGCCCGGGGAGCTGTTTTTT.

The CDR3 nucleotides read TGTGCCAGCAGTGTGCTACAGTACACTGAAGCTTTCTTT. Amino acid sequence: CASSVLQYTEAFF. This sequence joins TRBV2 and TRBJ1-1, with no clear D. The CDR3 spans 13 residues. The V and J ends lost 4 bases and 3 bases respectively, with 9 bases between them. The V gene's germline CDR1 is SNHLY and CDR2 FYNNEI.

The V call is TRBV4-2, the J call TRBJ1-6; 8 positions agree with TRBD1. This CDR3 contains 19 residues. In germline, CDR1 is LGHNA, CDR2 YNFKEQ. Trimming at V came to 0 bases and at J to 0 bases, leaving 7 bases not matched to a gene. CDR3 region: CASSQEPTGVSSYNSPLHF. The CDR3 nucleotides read TGTGCCAGCAGCCAAGAACCGACAGGGGTTAGCTCCTATAATTCACCCCTCCACTTT.

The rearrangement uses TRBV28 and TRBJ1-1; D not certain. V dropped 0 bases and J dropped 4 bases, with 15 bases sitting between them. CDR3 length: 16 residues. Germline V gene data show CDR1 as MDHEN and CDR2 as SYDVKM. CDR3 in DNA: TGTGCCAGCAGTTTATGGGGGATAGGAGGGAGCACTGAAGCTTTCTTT. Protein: CASSLWGIGGSTEAFF.

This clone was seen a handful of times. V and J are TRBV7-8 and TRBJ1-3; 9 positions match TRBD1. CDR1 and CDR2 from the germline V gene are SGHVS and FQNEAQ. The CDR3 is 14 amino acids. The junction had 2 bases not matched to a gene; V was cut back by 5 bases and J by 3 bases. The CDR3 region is CASSRDRVGNTIYF. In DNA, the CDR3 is TGTGCCAGCAGCCGGGACAGGGTTGGAAACACCATATATTTT. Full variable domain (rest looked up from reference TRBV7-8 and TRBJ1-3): GAGVSQSPRYKVAKRGQDVALRCDPISGHVSLFWYQQALGQGPEFLTYFQNEAQLDKSGLPSDRFFAERPEGSVSTLKIQRTQQEDSAVYLCASSRDRVGNTIYFGEGSWLTVV.

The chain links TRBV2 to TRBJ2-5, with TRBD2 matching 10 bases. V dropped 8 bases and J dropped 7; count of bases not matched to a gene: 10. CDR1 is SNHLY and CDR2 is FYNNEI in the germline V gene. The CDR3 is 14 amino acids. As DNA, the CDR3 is TGTGCCAGCCGGCTAGCGGGGGCCCAATGGACCCAGTACTTC. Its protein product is CASRLAGAQWTQYF.

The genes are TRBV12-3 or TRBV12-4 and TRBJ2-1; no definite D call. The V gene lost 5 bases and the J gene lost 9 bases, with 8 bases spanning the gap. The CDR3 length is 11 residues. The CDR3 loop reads CASSPSSEQFF. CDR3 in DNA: TGTGCCAGCAGTCCGTCGAGTGAGCAGTTCTTC.

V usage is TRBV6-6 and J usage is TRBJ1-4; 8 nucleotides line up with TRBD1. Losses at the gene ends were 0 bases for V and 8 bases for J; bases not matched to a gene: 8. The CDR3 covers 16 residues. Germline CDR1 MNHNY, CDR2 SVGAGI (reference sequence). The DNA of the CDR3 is TGTGCCAGCAGTTACTCGAAGGCAGGGGGCAGGGAAAAACTGTTTTTT. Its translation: CASSYSKAGGREKLFF.

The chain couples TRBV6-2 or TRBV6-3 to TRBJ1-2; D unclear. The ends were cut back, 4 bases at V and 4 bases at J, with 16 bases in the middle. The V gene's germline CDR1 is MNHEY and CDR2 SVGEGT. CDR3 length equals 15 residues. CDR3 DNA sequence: TGTGCCAGCAGTTCTCCGGACCAAGGTAGCTATGGCTACACCTTC. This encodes CASSSPDQGSYGYTF.

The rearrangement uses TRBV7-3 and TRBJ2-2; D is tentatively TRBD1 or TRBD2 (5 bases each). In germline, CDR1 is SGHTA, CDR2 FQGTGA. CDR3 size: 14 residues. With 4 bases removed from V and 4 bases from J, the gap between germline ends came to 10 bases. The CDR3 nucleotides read TGTGCCAGCAGCTCCGGGACCGGCACCGGGGAGCTGTTTTTT. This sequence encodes CASSSGTGTGELFF.

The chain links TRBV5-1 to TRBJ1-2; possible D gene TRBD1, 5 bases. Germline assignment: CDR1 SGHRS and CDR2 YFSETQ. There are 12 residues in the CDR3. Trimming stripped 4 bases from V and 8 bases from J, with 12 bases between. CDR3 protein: CASSGAGNGYTF. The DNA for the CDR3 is TGCGCCAGCAGCGGGGCAGGGAACGGCTACACCTTC. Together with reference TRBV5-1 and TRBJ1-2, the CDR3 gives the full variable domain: KAGVTQTPRYLIKTRGQQVTLSCSPISGHRSVSWYQQTPGQGLQFLFEYFSETQRNKGNFPGRFSGRQFSNSRSEMNVSTLELGDSALYLCASSGAGNGYTFGSGTRLTVV.

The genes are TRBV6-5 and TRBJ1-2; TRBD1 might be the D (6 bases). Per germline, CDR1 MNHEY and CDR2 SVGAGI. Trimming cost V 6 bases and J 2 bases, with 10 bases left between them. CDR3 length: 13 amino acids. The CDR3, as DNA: TGTGCCAGCAGCGGACAGAGCAACTATGGCTACACCTTC. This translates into CASSGQSNYGYTF.

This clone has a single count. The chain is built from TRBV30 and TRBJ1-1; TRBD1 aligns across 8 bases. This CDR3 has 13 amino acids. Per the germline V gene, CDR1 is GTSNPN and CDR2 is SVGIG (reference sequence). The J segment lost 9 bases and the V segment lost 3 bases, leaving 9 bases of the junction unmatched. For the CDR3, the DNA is TGTGCCTGGAGGCCAATCGGGACAGGTAAAGCTTTCTTT. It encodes CAWRPIGTGKAFF.